What follows is one T cell receptor (beta chain) and its context. This entry comes from a study of cytomegalovirus exposure and HLA in healthy donors. Study as a whole: When 350 to 500 donors were genotyped, over 80% of them were found to fall in the Caucasian-associated ancestry cluster.

This CDR3 is built from 14 residues. CDR1 is SGHNT and CDR2 is YYREEE in the germline V gene (reference sequence). Losses at the gene ends were 2 bases for V and 5 bases for J; bases not matched to a gene: 4. With 60 Vbeta and 13 Jbeta primers, the PCR was carried out. Libraries were prepared by immunoSEQ multiplex PCR; TCRdb keeps only in-frame clonotypes and omits some of them. The repertoire has 100,000 to 150,000 clones, under 85% of them found once; the top ten carry under 2%. Sequenced sample: PBMCs. This receptor was obtained from a boy aged 5-17 years in good health and CMV-seronegative. This rearrangement joins TRBV5-4 to TRBJ2-5; 9 nucleotides align to TRBD2. The CDR3 coding sequence is TGTGCCAGCAGCTTCGCGGGAGGGCCGGAGACCCAGTACTTC. Amino acid sequence: CASSFAGGPETQYF.